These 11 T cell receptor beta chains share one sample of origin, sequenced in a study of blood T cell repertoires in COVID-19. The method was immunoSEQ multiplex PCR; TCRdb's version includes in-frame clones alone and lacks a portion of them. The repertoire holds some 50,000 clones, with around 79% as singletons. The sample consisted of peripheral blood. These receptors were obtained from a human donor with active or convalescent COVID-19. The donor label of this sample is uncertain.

The DNA for the CDR3 is TGTGCCAGCAGCGTAGGCCCCCTAGGGGGGAACACTGAAGCTTTCTTT. It codes for CASSVGPLGGNTEAFF. V gene TRBV9 combines with J gene TRBJ1-1; a possible D gene is TRBD1 (6 bases). V lost 0 bases and J 1 base, leaving 13 bases between the germline ends. Germline V CDR1 and CDR2: SGDLS, YYNGEE. The CDR3 loop spans 16 amino acids.

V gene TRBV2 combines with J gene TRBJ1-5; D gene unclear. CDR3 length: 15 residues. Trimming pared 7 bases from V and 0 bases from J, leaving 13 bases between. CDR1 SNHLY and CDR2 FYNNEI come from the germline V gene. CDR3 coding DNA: TGTGCCAGCAAAAGGGAGGGTTATAGCAATCAGCCCCAGCATTTT. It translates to CASKREGYSNQPQHF. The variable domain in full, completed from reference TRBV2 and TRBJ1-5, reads EPEVTQTPSHQVTQMGQEVILRCVPISNHLYFYWYRQILGQKVEFLVSFYNNEISEKSEIFDDQFSVERPDGSNFTLKIRSTKLEDSAMYFCASKREGYSNQPQHFGDGTRLSIL.

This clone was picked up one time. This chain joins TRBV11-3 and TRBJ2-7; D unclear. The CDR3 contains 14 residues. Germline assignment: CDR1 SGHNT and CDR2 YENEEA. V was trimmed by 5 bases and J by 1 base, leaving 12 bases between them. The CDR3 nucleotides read TGTGCCAGCAGCCCAGGCGTAGTTTCCTACGAGCAGTACTTC. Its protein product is CASSPGVVSYEQYF.

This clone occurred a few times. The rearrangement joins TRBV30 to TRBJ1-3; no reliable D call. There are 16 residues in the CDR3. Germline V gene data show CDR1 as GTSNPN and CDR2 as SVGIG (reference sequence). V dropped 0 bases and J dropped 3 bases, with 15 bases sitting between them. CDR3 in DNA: TGTGCCTGGAGTGTAATCGGAGTAAACTTTGGAAACACCATATATTTT. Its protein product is CAWSVIGVNFGNTIYF.

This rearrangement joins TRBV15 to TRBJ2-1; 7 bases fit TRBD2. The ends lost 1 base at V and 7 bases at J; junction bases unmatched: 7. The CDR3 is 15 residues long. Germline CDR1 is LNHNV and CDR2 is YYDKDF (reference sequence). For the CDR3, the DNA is TGTGCCACCAGCAGAGCGGGAGGAAAGCAAAATGAGCAGTTCTTC. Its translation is CATSRAGGKQNEQFF. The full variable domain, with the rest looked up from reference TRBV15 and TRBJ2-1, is DAMVIQNPRYQVTQFGKPVTLSCSQTLNHNVMYWYQQKSSQAPKLLFHYYDKDFNNEADTPDNFQSRRPNTSFCFLDIRSPGLGDTAMYLCATSRAGGKQNEQFFGPGTRLTVL.

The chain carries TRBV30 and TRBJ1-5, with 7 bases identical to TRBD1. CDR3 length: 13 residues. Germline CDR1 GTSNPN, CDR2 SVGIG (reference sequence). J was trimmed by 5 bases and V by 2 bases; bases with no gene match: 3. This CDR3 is CAWSRDSHQPQHF. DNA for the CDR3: TGTGCCTGGAGTCGGGACAGTCATCAGCCCCAGCATTTT. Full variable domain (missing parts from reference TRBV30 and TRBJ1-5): SQTIHQWPATLVQPVGSPLSLECTVEGTSNPNLYWYRQAAGRGLQLLFYSVGIGQISSEVPQNLSASRPQDRQFILSSKKLLLSDSGFYLCAWSRDSHQPQHFGDGTRLSIL.

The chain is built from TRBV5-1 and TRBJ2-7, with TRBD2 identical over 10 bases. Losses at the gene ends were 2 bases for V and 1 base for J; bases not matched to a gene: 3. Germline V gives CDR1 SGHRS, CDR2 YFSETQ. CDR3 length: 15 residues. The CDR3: CASSLGTSVSYEQYF. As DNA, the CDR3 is TGCGCCAGCAGCTTAGGGACTAGCGTATCCTACGAGCAGTACTTC.

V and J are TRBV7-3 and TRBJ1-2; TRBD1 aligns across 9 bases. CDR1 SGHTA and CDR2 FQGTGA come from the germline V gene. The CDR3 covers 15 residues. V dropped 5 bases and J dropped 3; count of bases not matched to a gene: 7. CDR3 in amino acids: CASSETGGVYYGYTF. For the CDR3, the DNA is TGTGCCAGCAGCGAAACAGGGGGCGTCTACTATGGCTACACCTTC.

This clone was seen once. The CDR3 loop is CASSVAPGVAYEQYF. DNA of the CDR3: TGTGCCAGCAGCGTAGCCCCAGGGGTGGCCTACGAGCAGTACTTC. The chain uses TRBV9 and TRBJ2-7; tentatively, D is TRBD1 (6 bases). V was clipped by 0 bases and J by 2 bases, with 12 bases between them. Germline V gene lookup returns CDR1 SGDLS and CDR2 YYNGEE. The length of the CDR3 is 15 residues. The full variable domain, rest sourced from reference TRBV9 and TRBJ2-7, is DSGVTQTPKHLITATGQRVTLRCSPRSGDLSVYWYQQSLDQGLQFLIQYYNGEERAKGNILERFSAQQFPDLHSELNLSSLELGDSALYFCASSVAPGVAYEQYFGPGTRLTVT.

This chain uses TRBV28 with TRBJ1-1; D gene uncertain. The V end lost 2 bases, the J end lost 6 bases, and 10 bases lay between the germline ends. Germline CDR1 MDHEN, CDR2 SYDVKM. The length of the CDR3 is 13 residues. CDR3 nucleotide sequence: TGTGCCAGCAGTTTAGTAGTGCCTGCTGAAGCTTTCTTT. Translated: CASSLVVPAEAFF.

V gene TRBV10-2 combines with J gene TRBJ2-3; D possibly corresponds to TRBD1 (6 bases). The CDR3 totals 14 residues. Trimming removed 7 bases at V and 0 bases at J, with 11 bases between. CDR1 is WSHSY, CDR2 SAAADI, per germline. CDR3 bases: TGCGCCAGCAAAACAGGGTCCAGCACAGATACGCAGTATTTT. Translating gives CASKTGSSTDTQYF.